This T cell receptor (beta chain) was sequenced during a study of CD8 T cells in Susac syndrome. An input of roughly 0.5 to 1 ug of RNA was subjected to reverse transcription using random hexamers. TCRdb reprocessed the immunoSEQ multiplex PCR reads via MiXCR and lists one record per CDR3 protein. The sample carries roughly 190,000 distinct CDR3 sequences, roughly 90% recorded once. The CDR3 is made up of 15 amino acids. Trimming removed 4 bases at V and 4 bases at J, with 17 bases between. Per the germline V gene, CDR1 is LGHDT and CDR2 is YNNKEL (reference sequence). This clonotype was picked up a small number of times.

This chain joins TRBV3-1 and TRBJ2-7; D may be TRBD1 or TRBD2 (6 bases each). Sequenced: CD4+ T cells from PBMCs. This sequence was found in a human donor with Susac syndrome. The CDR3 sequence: CASSPRLGGAYEQYF. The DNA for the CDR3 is TGTGCCAGCAGCCCTCGACTGGGGGGCGCTTACGAGCAGTACTTC.